The 12 T cell receptor beta chains below were found in one sample sequenced in a study of T cell responses to AZD1222 COVID-19 vaccine. Only in-frame clones appear in the TCRdb table, and some are missing; sequencing was by immunoSEQ multiplex PCR. In the table there are some 140,000 clones, about nine tenths of which are singletons. This specimen was peripheral blood, taken on day 0 of MenACWY control vaccination. All receptors come from an adult in good health.

The sample holds one count of this clone. This sequence joins TRBV11-3 and TRBJ2-2, with D perhaps matching TRBD1 (6 bases). The germline V and J ends were trimmed by 7 bases and 2 bases, with 14 bases remaining between them. The V gene's germline CDR1 is SGHNT and CDR2 YENEEA. CDR3 length: 15 amino acids. The CDR3, as DNA: TGTGCCAGCACCCTAAGGGGGAGAAACACCGGGGAGCTGTTTTTT. Protein product: CASTLRGRNTGELFF.

As regards this clone: Germline and junction disagree at one end, which may indicate a read error. CDR3 sequence (DNA): TGTGCTAGCAGCTTAGGACCTCGGACTCGCAACAATGAGCAGTTCTTC. Translated: CASSLGPRTRNNEQFF. The chain uses TRBV7-7 and TRBJ2-1; possible D gene TRBD2, 5 bases. Germline CDR1 and CDR2: SSHAT and FNYEAQ (reference sequence). This CDR3 is built from 16 residues.

This clone came up once. The chain is built from TRBV27 and TRBJ2-3, with 10 bases aligning to TRBD1. The CDR3 length is 15 residues. Trimming took 3 bases from V and 5 from J; bases not matched to a gene: 5. CDR1 is MNHEY and CDR2 is SMNVEV in the germline V gene (reference sequence). The CDR3 spells CASSFLGTGEDTQYF. CDR3 DNA: TGTGCCAGCAGTTTCTTGGGGACAGGGGAAGATACGCAGTATTTT.

The chain has TRBV9 and TRBJ2-5, with 8 bases fitting TRBD1. The CDR3 is 14 amino acids. Trimming removed 3 bases from V and 2 bases from J; junction bases left unmatched: 3. The germline V gene has CDR1 SGDLS and CDR2 YYNGEE. The DNA for the CDR3 is TGTGCCAGCAGCGCCCGACAGGGGCAAGAGACCCAGTACTTC. It is translated as CASSARQGQETQYF.

The chain is built from TRBV11-1 and TRBJ2-7; unclear D gene. Trimming shortened V by 5 bases and J by 5 bases, and 13 bases separated the two germline ends. CDR3 length: 13 residues. Germline values: CDR1 SGHAT, CDR2 FQDESV (reference sequence). CDR3: CASSRTPGNEQYF. CDR3 DNA sequence: TGTGCCAGCAGCCGAACCCCAGGAAACGAGCAGTACTTC.

The chain couples TRBV30 to TRBJ1-2; 7 bases fit TRBD1. Germline assignment: CDR1 GTSNPN and CDR2 SVGIG (reference sequence). CDR3 size: 16 residues. V was pared by 2 bases and J by 0 bases, with 9 bases of the junction left unmatched. The CDR3 here is CAWSRAGGLSNYGYTF. The CDR3 DNA reads as TGTGCCTGGAGTAGGGCAGGGGGTTTATCTAACTATGGCTACACCTTC.

The chain couples TRBV30 to TRBJ2-5, with TRBD2 matching over 13 bases. Trimming took 3 bases from V and 3 from J; bases not matched to a gene: 10. Germline CDR1 and CDR2: GTSNPN and SVGIG (reference sequence). The CDR3 has 17 residues. The chain's CDR3 is CAWSVSGTSGIKETQYF. The CDR3 DNA reads TGTGCCTGGAGCGTATCCGGGACTAGCGGGATAAAAGAGACCCAGTACTTC.

V is TRBV9 and J is TRBJ1-1; D unresolved. The germline V gene has CDR1 SGDLS and CDR2 YYNGEE. Trimming removed 4 bases at V and 1 base at J, with 8 bases between. CDR3 length equals 13 residues. Written as DNA, the CDR3 is TGTGCCAGCAGCCCCCCTCAGAACACTGAAGCTTTCTTT. It yields the protein CASSPPQNTEAFF.

The chain links TRBV19 to TRBJ1-5; D gene ambiguous. The CDR3 consists of 13 residues. CDR1 and CDR2 from the germline V gene are LNHDA and SQIVND (reference sequence). Between the trimmed V and J ends, which lost 6 bases and 4 bases, there was a span of 10 bases. CDR3 sequence (DNA): TGTGCCAGTAGAAGCCGGAAAAATCAGCCCCAGCATTTT. Protein: CASRSRKNQPQHF.

V and J are TRBV5-1 and TRBJ2-5; 11 nucleotides agree with TRBD2. The germline CDR1 and CDR2 sequences are SGHRS and YFSETQ. The J segment lost 1 base and the V segment lost 3 bases, leaving 14 bases of the junction unmatched. The CDR3 consists of 19 residues. The CDR3 reads CASSSELPTSGGPQETQYF. For the CDR3, the DNA is TGCGCCAGCAGCTCCGAGCTACCTACTAGCGGGGGTCCCCAAGAGACCCAGTACTTC. Filled out from reference TRBV5-1 and TRBJ2-5, the complete variable domain reads KAGVTQTPRYLIKTRGQQVTLSCSPISGHRSVSWYQQTPGQGLQFLFEYFSETQRNKGNFPGRFSGRQFSNSRSEMNVSTLELGDSALYLCASSSELPTSGGPQETQYFGPGTRLLVL.

This clone was picked up one time. The chain carries TRBV18 and TRBJ2-1; 10 bases fit TRBD1. Germline loops: CDR1 KGHSH, CDR2 LQKENI. This CDR3 contains 14 residues. Losses at the gene ends were 5 bases for V and 6 bases for J; bases not matched to a gene: 4. CDR3 region: CASSTGTGANEQFF. The DNA of the CDR3 is TGTGCCAGCTCAACCGGGACAGGGGCCAATGAGCAGTTCTTC. Filled out from reference TRBV18 and TRBJ2-1, the complete variable domain reads NAGVMQNPRHLVRRRGQEARLRCSPMKGHSHVYWYRQLPEEGLKFMVYLQKENIIDESGMPKERFSAEFPKEGPSILRIQQVVRGDSAAYFCASSTGTGANEQFFGPGTRLTVL.

This clone was detected once. The chain joins TRBV2 to TRBJ1-1, with D tentatively TRBD1 (5 bases). The germline V and J ends were trimmed by 6 bases and 1 base, with 9 bases remaining between them. Germline V gene lookup returns CDR1 SNHLY and CDR2 FYNNEI. The CDR3 contains 13 residues. The CDR3 region is CASRGPSNTEAFF. CDR3 DNA: TGTGCCAGCAGGGGACCCTCGAACACTGAAGCTTTCTTT.